This passage covers 3 T cell receptor beta chains from one sample sequenced in a study of shared clonotypes between healthy human individuals (dated by TCRdb to the early 2020s). The method behind the library was the immunoSEQ multiplex PCR assay. TCRdb carries this immuneACCESS record with in-frame sequences only. Its versions omit some clonotypes, under half of them owing to an unresolved V gene in the studies checked, with the rest unexplained. Present in this sample are 2,500,000 or so clones, around 94% of which were seen just once. The ten largest make up over 0.12% of the sample. Material for sequencing was naive CD4+ T cells sorted from blood. The cell subset or site label on this specimen signifies: CD45RA+ positively selected. Every receptor here comes from a man aged 18 to 29 in good health.

Concerning this clone: Different DNA sequences within this sample yield the same CDR3. The rearrangement joins TRBV7-3 to TRBJ2-5, with a possible D match to TRBD1 (6 bases). V gave up 5 bases and J gave up 1 base, with 8 bases separating them. CDR1 SGHTA and CDR2 FQGTGA come from the germline V gene. This CDR3 region has 13 residues. The CDR3 here is CASSRQAQETQYF. For the CDR3, the DNA is TGTGCCAGCAGCAGACAGGCCCAAGAGACCCAGTACTTC.

Details on this clone: Within the sample, other DNA sequences also encode this same CDR3. The chain has TRBV5-4 and TRBJ2-1, with 12 bases identical to TRBD2. The germline V gene has CDR1 SGHNT and CDR2 YYREEE (reference sequence). This CDR3 has 15 amino acids. V lost 1 base and J lost 4; bases outside the gene matches: 0. In DNA form, the CDR3 reads TGTGCCAGCAGCTTGCTAGCGGGAGGGTACAATGAGCAGTTCTTC. Protein sequence: CASSLLAGGYNEQFF.

The rearrangement links TRBV6-5 to TRBJ1-5; 8 bases align to TRBD1. From germline, CDR1 is MNHEY and CDR2 SVGAGI. J gave up 4 bases and V 5 bases, and 4 bases lay outside the gene matches. The CDR3 is 14 amino acids. CDR3 in DNA: TGTGCCAGCAGTCGGACAGGGCCGAATCAGCCCCAGCATTTT. Amino acid sequence: CASSRTGPNQPQHF.